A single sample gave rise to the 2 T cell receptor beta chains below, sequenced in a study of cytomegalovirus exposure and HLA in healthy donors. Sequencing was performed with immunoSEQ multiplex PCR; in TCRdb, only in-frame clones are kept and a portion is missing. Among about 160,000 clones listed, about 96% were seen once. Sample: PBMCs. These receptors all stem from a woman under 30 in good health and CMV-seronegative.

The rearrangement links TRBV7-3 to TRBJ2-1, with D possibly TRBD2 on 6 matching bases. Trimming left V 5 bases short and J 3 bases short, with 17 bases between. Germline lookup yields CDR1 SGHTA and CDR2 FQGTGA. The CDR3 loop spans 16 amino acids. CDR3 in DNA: TGTGCCAGCAGCCGGGACTTGGTCGGAGGCTACAATGAGCAGTTCTTC. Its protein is CASSRDLVGGYNEQFF.

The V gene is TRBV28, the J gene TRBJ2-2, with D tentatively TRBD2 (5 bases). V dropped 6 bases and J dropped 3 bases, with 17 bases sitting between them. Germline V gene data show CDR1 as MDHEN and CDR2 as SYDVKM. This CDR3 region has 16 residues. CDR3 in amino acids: CASSYRGGWDTGELFF. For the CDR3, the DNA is TGTGCCAGCAGCTATCGAGGAGGATGGGACACCGGGGAGCTGTTTTTT.